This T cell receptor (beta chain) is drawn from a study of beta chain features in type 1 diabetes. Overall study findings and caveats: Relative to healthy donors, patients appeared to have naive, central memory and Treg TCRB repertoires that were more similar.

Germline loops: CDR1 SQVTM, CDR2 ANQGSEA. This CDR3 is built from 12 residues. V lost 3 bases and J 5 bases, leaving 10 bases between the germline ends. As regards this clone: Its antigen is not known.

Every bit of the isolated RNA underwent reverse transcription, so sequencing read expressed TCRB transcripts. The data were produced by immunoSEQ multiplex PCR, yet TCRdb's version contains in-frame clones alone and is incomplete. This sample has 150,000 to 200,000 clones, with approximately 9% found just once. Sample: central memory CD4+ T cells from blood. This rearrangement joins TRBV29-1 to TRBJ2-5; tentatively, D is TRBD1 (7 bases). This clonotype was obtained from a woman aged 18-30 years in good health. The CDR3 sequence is CSVEEGAETQYF. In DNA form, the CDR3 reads TGCAGCGTTGAGGAGGGGGCTGAGACCCAGTACTTC.